There are many counts of the clone carrying this T cell receptor beta chain. Its antigen is still unknown. The data belong to a study of T cells in Graves' hyperthyroidism and ophthalmopathy. Study as a whole: Peripheral blood samples were taken at initial diagnosis, prior to any treatment.

The study based diagnoses on clinical symptoms, serum thyroxine and TRAb, thyroid ultrasound and orbital computed tomography. Study-wide points: Stable hyperthyroidism was separated from ophthalmopathy by a model based on 13 V-J features. Prediction of ophthalmopathy progression came a median approximately 7 months pre-onset.

The CDR3 loop spans 15 amino acids. Germline V lookup: CDR1 SGHTA, CDR2 FQGTGA. Deletions cut 0 bases from V and 5 bases from J, with 13 bases between. Researchers took RNA transcripts and amplified the TCR beta CDR3 regions from them. First-round RT-PCR with HTBI primers amplified the TCR CDR3 region. One entry per CDR3 protein, called by TCRdb with MiXCR from the multiplex PCR reads. Here the sample spans around 500,000 distinct CDR3 sequences, roughly 15% being singletons. The rearrangement links TRBV7-3 to TRBJ2-5; D could derive from TRBD1 or TRBD2 (5 bases each). The material sequenced was blood. The clonotype comes from a woman aged 25-40 years with Graves' ophthalmopathy. CDR3 region: CASSLTGEPGETQYF. DNA of the CDR3: TGTGCCAGCAGCTTAACGGGAGAACCAGGGGAGACCCAGTACTTC.